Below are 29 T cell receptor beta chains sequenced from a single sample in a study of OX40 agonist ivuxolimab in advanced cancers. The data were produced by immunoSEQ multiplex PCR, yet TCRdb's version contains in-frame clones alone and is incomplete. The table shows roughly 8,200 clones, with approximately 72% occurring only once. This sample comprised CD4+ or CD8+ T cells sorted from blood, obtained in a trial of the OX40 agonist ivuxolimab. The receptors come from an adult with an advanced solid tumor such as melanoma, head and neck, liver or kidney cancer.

This CDR3 reads CSLMTGLNTEAFF. CDR3 coding DNA: TGCAGCCTTATGACAGGTCTGAACACTGAAGCTTTCTTT. V and J are TRBV29-1 and TRBJ1-1; the D gene is possibly TRBD1 (6 bases). CDR1 is SQVTM and CDR2 is ANQGSEA in the germline V gene. The V end was cut by 8 bases, the J end by 0 bases, with 13 bases between. The CDR3 consists of 13 residues.

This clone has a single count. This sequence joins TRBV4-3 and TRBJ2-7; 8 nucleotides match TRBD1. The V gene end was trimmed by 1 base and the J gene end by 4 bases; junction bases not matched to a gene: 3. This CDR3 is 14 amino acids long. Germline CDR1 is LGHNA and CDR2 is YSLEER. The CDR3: CASSQGTGRYEQYF. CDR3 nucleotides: TGCGCCAGCAGCCAAGGGACAGGGAGGTACGAGCAGTACTTC.

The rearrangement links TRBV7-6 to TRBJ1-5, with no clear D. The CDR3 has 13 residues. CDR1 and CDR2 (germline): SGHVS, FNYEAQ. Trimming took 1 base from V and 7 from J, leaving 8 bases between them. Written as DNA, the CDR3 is TGTGCCAGCAGCTTAGGGTCCGGACAGCCCCAGCATTTT. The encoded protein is CASSLGSGQPQHF.

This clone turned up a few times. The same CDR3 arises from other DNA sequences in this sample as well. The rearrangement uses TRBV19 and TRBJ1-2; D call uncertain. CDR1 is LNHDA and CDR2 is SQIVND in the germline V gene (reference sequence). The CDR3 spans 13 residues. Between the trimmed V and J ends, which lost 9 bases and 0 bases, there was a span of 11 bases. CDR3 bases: TGTGCCAGCAGAAGAGAGACTAACTATGGCTACACCTTC. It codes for CASRRETNYGYTF.

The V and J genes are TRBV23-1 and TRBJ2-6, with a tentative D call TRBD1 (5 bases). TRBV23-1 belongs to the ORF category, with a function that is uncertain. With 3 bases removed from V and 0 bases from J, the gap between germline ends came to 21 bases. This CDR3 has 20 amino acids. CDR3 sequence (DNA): TGCGCCAGCAGTCATTTAGTCCTGACAGCCATTGCCTCTGGGGCCAACGTCCTGACTTTC. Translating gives CASSHLVLTAIASGANVLTF.

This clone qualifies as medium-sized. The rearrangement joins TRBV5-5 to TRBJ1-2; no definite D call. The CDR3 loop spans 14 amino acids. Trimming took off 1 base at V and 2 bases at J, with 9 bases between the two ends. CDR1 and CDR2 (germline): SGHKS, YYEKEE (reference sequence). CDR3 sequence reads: CASSLKQSNYGYTF. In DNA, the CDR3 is TGTGCCAGCAGCTTGAAACAAAGCAACTATGGCTACACCTTC.

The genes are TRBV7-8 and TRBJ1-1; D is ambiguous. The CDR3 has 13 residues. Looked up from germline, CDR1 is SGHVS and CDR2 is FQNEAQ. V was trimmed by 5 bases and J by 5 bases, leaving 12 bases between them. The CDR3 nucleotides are TGTGCCAGCAGCCTCTTCAAGAGGACTGAAGCTTTCTTT. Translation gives CASSLFKRTEAFF. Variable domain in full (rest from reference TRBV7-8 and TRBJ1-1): GAGVSQSPRYKVAKRGQDVALRCDPISGHVSLFWYQQALGQGPEFLTYFQNEAQLDKSGLPSDRFFAERPEGSVSTLKIQRTQQEDSAVYLCASSLFKRTEAFFGQGTRLTVV.

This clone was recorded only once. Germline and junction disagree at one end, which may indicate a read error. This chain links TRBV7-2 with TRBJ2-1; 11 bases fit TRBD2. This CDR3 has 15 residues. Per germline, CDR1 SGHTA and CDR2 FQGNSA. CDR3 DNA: TGTGCCAGCAGGTTAGCGGGGGGGCCTTACAATGAGCAGTTCTTC. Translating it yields CASRLAGGPYNEQFF.

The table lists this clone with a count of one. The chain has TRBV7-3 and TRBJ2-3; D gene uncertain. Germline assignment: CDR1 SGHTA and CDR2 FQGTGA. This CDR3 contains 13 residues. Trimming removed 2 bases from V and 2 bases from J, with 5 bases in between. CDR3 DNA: TGTGCCAGCAGCTTAGTCAACACAGATACGCAGTATTTT. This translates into CASSLVNTDTQYF.

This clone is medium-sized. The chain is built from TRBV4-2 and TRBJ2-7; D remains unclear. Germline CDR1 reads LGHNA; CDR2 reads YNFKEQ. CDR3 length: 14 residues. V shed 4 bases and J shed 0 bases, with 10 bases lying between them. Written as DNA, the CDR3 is TGTGCCAGCAGCCCCGGTAGTAACTCCTACGAGCAGTACTTC. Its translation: CASSPGSNSYEQYF.

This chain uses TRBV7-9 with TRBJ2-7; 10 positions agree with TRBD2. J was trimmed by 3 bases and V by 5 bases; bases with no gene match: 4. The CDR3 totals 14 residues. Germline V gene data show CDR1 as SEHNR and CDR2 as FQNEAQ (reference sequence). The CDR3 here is CASSRSGGNYEQYF. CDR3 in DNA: TGTGCCAGCAGCCGTAGCGGGGGGAACTACGAGCAGTACTTC. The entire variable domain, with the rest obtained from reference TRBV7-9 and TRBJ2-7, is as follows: DTGVSQNPRHKITKRGQNVTFRCDPISEHNRLYWYRQTLGQGPEFLTYFQNEAQLEKSRLLSDRFSAERPKGSFSTLEIQRTEQGDSAMYLCASSRSGGNYEQYFGPGTRLTVT.

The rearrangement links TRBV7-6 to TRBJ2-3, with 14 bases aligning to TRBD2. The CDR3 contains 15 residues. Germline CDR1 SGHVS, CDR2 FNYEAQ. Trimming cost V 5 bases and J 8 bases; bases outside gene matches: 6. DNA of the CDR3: TGTGCCAGCAGCCCTGGACTAGCGGGGGGAGGTACGCAGTATTTT. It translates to CASSPGLAGGGTQYF.

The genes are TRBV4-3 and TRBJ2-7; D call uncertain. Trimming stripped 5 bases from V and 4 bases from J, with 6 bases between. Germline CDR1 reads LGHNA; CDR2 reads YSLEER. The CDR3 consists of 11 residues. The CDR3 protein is CASSEGYEQYF. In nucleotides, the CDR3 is TGCGCCAGCAGCGAAGGGTACGAGCAGTACTTC.

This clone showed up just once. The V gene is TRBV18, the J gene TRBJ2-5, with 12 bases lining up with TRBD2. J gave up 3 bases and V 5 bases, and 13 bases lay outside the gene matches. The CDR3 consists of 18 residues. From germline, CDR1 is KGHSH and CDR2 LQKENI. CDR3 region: CASSVRPSGGAVEETQYF. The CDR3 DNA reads TGTGCCAGCTCAGTCCGGCCTAGCGGGGGGGCAGTTGAAGAGACCCAGTACTTC.

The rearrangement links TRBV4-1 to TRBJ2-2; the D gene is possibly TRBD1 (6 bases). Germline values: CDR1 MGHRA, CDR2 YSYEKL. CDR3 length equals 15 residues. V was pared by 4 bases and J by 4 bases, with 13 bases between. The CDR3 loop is CASSLTDSFTGELFF. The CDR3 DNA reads TGCGCCAGCAGCCTGACGGACAGTTTCACCGGGGAGCTGTTTTTT.

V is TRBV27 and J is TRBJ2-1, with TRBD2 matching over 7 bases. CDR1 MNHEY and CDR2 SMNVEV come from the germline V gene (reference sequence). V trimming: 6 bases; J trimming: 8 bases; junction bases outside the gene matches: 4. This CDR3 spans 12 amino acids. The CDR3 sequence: CASSRSGDEQFF. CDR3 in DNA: TGTGCCAGCAGCCGAAGCGGGGATGAGCAGTTCTTC.

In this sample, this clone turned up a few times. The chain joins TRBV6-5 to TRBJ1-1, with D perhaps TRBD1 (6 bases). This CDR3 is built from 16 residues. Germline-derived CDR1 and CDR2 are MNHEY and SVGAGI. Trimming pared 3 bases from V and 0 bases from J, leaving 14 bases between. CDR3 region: CASSYGAGQVNTEAFF. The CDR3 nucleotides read TGTGCCAGCAGTTATGGGGCGGGACAAGTGAACACTGAAGCTTTCTTT.

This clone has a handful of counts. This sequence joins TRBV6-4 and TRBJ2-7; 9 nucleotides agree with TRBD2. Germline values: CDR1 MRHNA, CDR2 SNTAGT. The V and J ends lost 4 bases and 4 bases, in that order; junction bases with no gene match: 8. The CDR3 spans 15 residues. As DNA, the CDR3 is TGTGCCAGCAGTGCAGAAGCGGGGGGCGAATACGAGCAGTACTTC. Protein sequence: CASSAEAGGEYEQYF.

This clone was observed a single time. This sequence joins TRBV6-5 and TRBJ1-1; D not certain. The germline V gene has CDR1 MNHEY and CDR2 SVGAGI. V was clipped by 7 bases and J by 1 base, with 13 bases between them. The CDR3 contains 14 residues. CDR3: CASTSKQSNTEAFF. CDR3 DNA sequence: TGTGCCAGCACCAGTAAGCAGTCGAACACTGAAGCTTTCTTT.

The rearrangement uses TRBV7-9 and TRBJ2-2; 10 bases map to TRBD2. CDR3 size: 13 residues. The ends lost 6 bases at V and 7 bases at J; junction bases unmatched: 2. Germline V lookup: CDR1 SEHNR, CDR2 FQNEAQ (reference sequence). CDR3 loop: CASRLAGSGELFF. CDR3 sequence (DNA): TGTGCCAGCAGACTAGCGGGGAGCGGGGAGCTGTTTTTT.

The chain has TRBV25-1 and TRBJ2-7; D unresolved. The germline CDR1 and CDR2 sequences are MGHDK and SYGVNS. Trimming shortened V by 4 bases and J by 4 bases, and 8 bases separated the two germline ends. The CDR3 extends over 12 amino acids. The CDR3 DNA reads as TGTGCCAGCAGTGTGAGCACTTACGAGCAGTACTTC. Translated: CASSVSTYEQYF.

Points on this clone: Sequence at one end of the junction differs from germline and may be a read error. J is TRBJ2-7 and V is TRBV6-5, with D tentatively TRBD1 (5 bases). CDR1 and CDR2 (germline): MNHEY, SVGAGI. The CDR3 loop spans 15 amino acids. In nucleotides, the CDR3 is TGTGCCAGCAGTAACTCAGGGCGTACCTTCCACGAGCAGTACTTC. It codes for CASSNSGRTFHEQYF.

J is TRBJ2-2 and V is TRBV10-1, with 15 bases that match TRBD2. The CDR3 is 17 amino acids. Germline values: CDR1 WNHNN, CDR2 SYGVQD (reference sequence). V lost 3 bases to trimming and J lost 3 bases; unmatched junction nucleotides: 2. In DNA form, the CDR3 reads TGCGCCAGCAGTGAAAGGACTAGCGGGGGGGACACCGGGGAGCTGTTTTTT. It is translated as CASSERTSGGDTGELFF.

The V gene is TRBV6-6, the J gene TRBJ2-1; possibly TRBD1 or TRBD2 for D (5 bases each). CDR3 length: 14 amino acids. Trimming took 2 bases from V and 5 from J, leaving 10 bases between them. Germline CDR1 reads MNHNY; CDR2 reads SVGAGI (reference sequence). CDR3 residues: CASSYMGENNEQFF. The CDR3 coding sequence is TGTGCCAGCAGTTACATGGGGGAAAACAATGAGCAGTTCTTC.

The CDR3: CASSSTGNEQYF. CDR3 nucleotide sequence: TGTGCCAGCAGCTCGACAGGGAACGAGCAGTACTTC. The chain carries TRBV5-4 and TRBJ2-7, with 7 bases identical to TRBD1. The CDR3 consists of 12 residues. Germline lookup yields CDR1 SGHNT and CDR2 YYREEE (reference sequence). Germline trimming cut 3 bases from V and 5 bases from J; bases unmatched to any gene: 2.

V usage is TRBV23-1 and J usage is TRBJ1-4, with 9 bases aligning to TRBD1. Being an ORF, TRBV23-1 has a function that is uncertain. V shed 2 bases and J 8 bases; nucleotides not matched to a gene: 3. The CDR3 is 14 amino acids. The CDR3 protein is CASSQNRGREKLFF. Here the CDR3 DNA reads TGCGCCAGCAGTCAAAACAGGGGGCGGGAAAAACTGTTTTTT.

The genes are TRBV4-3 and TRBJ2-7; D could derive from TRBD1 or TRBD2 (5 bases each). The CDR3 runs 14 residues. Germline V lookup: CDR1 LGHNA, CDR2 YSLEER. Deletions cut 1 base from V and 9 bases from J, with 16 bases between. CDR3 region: CASSQGMGEVWQYF. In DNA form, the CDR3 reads TGCGCCAGCAGCCAAGGAATGGGGGAAGTATGGCAGTACTTC.

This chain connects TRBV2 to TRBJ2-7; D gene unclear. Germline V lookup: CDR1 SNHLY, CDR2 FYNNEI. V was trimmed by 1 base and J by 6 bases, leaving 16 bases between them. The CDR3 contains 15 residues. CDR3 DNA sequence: TGTGCCAGCAGTGAAGTAGGGCCCACATACTTCGAGCAGTACTTC. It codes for CASSEVGPTYFEQYF.

DNA of the CDR3: TGTGCCAGCAGCTTGGGTAGAGATTACGAGCAGTACTTC. This encodes CASSLGRDYEQYF. The chain uses TRBV5-5 and TRBJ2-7; D is unresolved. CDR1 SGHKS and CDR2 YYEKEE come from the germline V gene (reference sequence). CDR3 size: 13 residues. The V and J ends lost 0 bases and 4 bases respectively, with 8 bases between them.